The text below deals with one T cell receptor beta chain. This sample is part of a study of control samples from healthy donors and cancer patients. Clones were read by immunoSEQ multiplex PCR, and TCRdb kept only the in-frame ones, dropping some. The sample has tens of thousands of clones; roughly 80% are singletons. Sample: blood. The TCR comes from a man aged 50-59 years in good health.

Here the CDR3 reads CASSLSGLYEQYF. In DNA, the CDR3 is TGTGCCAGCAGTTTGTCTGGGCTTTACGAGCAGTACTTC. V and J are TRBV12-3 or TRBV12-4 and TRBJ2-7; D unclear. The V and J ends lost 3 bases and 4 bases respectively, with 10 bases between them. The CDR3 sequence is 13 residues long.